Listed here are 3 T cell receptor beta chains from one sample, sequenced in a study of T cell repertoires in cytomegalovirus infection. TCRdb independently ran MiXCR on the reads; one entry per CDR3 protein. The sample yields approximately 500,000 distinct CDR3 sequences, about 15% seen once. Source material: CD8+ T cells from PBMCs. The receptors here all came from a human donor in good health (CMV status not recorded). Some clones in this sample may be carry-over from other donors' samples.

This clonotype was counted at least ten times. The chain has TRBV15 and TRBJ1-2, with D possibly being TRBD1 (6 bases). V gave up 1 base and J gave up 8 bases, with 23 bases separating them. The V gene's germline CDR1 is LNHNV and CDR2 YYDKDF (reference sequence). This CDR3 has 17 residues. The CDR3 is CATSRVLEWGRNGGYTF. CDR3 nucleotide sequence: TGTGCCACCAGCAGAGTTTTGGAATGGGGGCGCAACGGCGGCTACACCTTC.

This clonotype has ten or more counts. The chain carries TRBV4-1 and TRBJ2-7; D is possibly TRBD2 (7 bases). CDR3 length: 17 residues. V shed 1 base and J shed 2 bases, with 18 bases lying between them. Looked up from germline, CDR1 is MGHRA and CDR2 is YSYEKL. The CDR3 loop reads CASSQGVFEGGAYEQYF. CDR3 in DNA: TGCGCCAGCAGCCAAGGGGTTTTCGAGGGGGGGGCCTACGAGCAGTACTTC.

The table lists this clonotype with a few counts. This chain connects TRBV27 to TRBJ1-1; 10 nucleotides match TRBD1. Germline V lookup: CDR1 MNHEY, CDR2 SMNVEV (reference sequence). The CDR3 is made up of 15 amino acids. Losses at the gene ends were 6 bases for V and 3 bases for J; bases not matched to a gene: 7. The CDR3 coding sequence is TGTGCCAGCAGGACAGGGGGCCTGGGGGACACTGAAGCTTTCTTT. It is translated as CASRTGGLGDTEAFF.